The 27 T cell receptor beta chains below come from one sample, sequenced in a study of blood T cell repertoires in COVID-19. Data came from immunoSEQ multiplex PCR; TCRdb stores just in-frame clones and leaves some out. The sample lists over 60,000 clones, roughly 88% occurring once. Sequencing used peripheral blood. All receptors come from a man between 65 and 85 years old with active or convalescent COVID-19.

The chain is built from TRBV7-2 and TRBJ2-1; a weak D match, TRBD2 (6 bases). Germline loops: CDR1 SGHTA, CDR2 FQGNSA. Trimming cost V 5 bases and J 0 bases, with 11 bases left between them. The CDR3 is made up of 15 amino acids. Here the CDR3 reads CASSQDYNSYNEQFF. CDR3 DNA: TGTGCCAGCAGCCAGGACTACAACTCCTACAATGAGCAGTTCTTC.

This chain joins TRBV29-1 and TRBJ1-2; D perhaps matches TRBD1 (6 bases). Germline CDR1 and CDR2: SQVTM and ANQGSEA. This CDR3 is 13 amino acids long. The V end was cut by 8 bases, the J end by 2 bases, with 15 bases between. This CDR3 reads CSYRTRGNYGYTF. CDR3 nucleotides: TGCAGCTACCGAACAAGGGGGAACTATGGCTACACCTTC. Drawing the rest from reference TRBV29-1 and TRBJ1-2, the complete variable domain is SAVISQKPSRDICQRGTSLTIQCQVDSQVTMMFWYRQQPGQSLTLIATANQGSEATYESGFVIDKFPISRPNLTFSTLTVSNMSPEDSSIYLCSYRTRGNYGYTFGSGTRLTVV.

V is TRBV24-1 and J is TRBJ2-5; TRBD2 agrees at 15 bases. V gave up 4 bases and J gave up 2 bases; unmatched junction bases: 7. This CDR3 comprises 18 residues. Looked up from germline, CDR1 is KGHDR and CDR2 is SFDVKD. CDR3 protein: CATSDPGLAGGLQETQYF. The CDR3 coding sequence is TGTGCCACCAGTGACCCGGGACTAGCGGGAGGTCTACAAGAGACCCAGTACTTC.

The CDR3 loop is CACSLASNTGELFF. The CDR3 DNA reads TGTGCCTGCAGTCTAGCGAGCAACACCGGGGAGCTGTTTTTT. The chain combines TRBV30 with TRBJ2-2; tentatively, D is TRBD2 (6 bases). The CDR3 covers 14 residues. Trimming pared 6 bases from V and 2 bases from J, leaving 13 bases between. Germline values: CDR1 GTSNPN, CDR2 SVGIG (reference sequence).

The rearrangement uses TRBV30 and TRBJ2-2, with TRBD1 identical over 9 bases. The CDR3 sequence is 17 residues long. CDR1 is GTSNPN and CDR2 is SVGIG in the germline V gene (reference sequence). V lost 2 bases to trimming and J lost 6 bases; unmatched junction nucleotides: 13. CDR3: CAWSNQRGQGMPGELFF. For the CDR3, the DNA is TGTGCCTGGAGTAACCAGAGGGGACAGGGAATGCCCGGGGAGCTGTTTTTT.

The chain has TRBV30 and TRBJ2-3; 12 bases map to TRBD2. Trimming cost V 6 bases and J 3 bases; bases outside gene matches: 7. This CDR3 has 15 residues. From germline, CDR1 is GTSNPN and CDR2 SVGIG (reference sequence). Here the CDR3 DNA reads TGTGCCTGTATTCTGGGACTAGCGGGTACAGATACGCAGTATTTT. Translating gives CACILGLAGTDTQYF.

The rearrangement links TRBV3-1 (or the pseudogene TRBV3-2) to TRBJ2-1; D may be TRBD2 (6 bases). This CDR3 comprises 15 residues. Trimming removed 4 bases from V and 3 bases from J, with 13 bases in between. CDR1 is LGHDT and CDR2 is YNNKEL in the germline V gene (reference sequence). In DNA form, the CDR3 reads TGTGCCAGCAGCCGAGCGGGTACTAGCTACAATGAGCAGTTCTTC. Amino acid sequence: CASSRAGTSYNEQFF.

This sequence joins TRBV5-6 and TRBJ2-1; D gene uncertain. The V end was cut by 0 bases, the J end by 6 bases, with 10 bases between. Germline values: CDR1 SGHDT, CDR2 YYEEEE. The CDR3 length is 14 residues. The CDR3 nucleotides are TGTGCCAGCAGCTTGGGGCCCCGGGTCAATGAGCAGTTCTTC. It encodes CASSLGPRVNEQFF.

The chain is built from TRBV6-5 and TRBJ1-2, with D maybe TRBD1 (5 bases). The length of the CDR3 is 14 residues. The V gene's germline CDR1 is MNHEY and CDR2 SVGAGI. Trimming took 7 bases from V and 3 from J, leaving 15 bases between them. Here the CDR3 reads CASTVLGVDYGYTF. CDR3 coding DNA: TGTGCCAGCACCGTTTTAGGGGTGGACTATGGCTACACCTTC.

V is TRBV19 and J is TRBJ1-5, with 8 bases aligning to TRBD1. CDR3 size: 15 residues. V trimming: 3 bases; J trimming: 7 bases; junction bases outside the gene matches: 8. Germline loops: CDR1 LNHDA, CDR2 SQIVND (reference sequence). As DNA, the CDR3 is TGTGCCAGTAGTATCCTCCAGGGGGCGAGGCAGCCCCAGCATTTT. Its translation is CASSILQGARQPQHF.

This rearrangement joins TRBV30 to TRBJ2-5; maybe TRBD2 (7 bases). Germline CDR1 is GTSNPN and CDR2 is SVGIG (reference sequence). Trimming left V 3 bases short and J 6 bases short, with 14 bases between. The CDR3 sequence is 13 residues long. As DNA, the CDR3 is TGTGCCTGGAGGATTGGGGGGGCCCAGACCCAGTACTTC. Translated, it gives CAWRIGGAQTQYF.

This clone was seen once. CDR3 amino acids: CASSFGLAGSGYEQYF. CDR3 in DNA: TGTGCCAGCAGTTTCGGACTAGCGGGATCGGGCTACGAGCAGTACTTC. The gene calls are TRBV6-5 and TRBJ2-7; 12 bases match TRBD2. Germline V CDR1 and CDR2: MNHEY, SVGAGI. The CDR3 extends over 16 amino acids. With 4 bases clipped from V and 3 bases from J, the junction kept 7 bases outside the gene matches.

The gene calls are TRBV2 and TRBJ2-5; 8 bases map to TRBD1. In germline, CDR1 is SNHLY, CDR2 FYNNEI. The CDR3 has 15 amino acids. J lost 7 bases, V lost 4 bases, and 11 bases had no gene match. CDR3 region: CASSATGGGGGTQYF. The CDR3 DNA follows: TGTGCCAGCAGTGCTACAGGGGGTGGAGGTGGGACCCAGTACTTC.

The rearrangement joins TRBV15 to TRBJ2-7; 8 bases match TRBD2. The ends lost 0 bases at V and 5 bases at J; junction bases unmatched: 6. This CDR3 comprises 15 residues. Germline-derived CDR1 and CDR2 are LNHNV and YYDKDF (reference sequence). The CDR3 DNA follows: TGTGCCACCAGCAGAGACCGGGGGGGCTGGGACGAGCAGTACTTC. It encodes CATSRDRGGWDEQYF.

A single count supports this clone. V is TRBV12-3 or TRBV12-4 and J is TRBJ2-1; D may be TRBD2 (6 bases). V was trimmed by 1 base and J by 11 bases, leaving 9 bases between them. The CDR3 is 12 residues long. The CDR3 bases are TGTGCCAGCAGTTTAGGTCGGGAGAAGCAGTTCTTC. Protein: CASSLGREKQFF.

This clone has just one count. This rearrangement joins TRBV18 to TRBJ1-5; 9 bases line up with TRBD1. CDR1 is KGHSH and CDR2 is LQKENI in the germline V gene. With 3 bases clipped from V and 3 bases from J, the junction kept 3 bases outside the gene matches. The CDR3 sequence is 15 residues long. The CDR3 protein is CASSPGTGINQPQHF. CDR3 nucleotides: TGTGCCAGCTCACCTGGGACAGGGATCAATCAGCCCCAGCATTTT.

V gene TRBV19 combines with J gene TRBJ1-5; a possible D gene is TRBD1 (6 bases). Germline V gene lookup returns CDR1 LNHDA and CDR2 SQIVND (reference sequence). Trimming left V 5 bases short and J 6 bases short, with 17 bases between. The CDR3 totals 15 residues. CDR3 sequence: CASSPMAGGGQPQHF. The CDR3 bases are TGTGCCAGTAGTCCGATGGCGGGGGGCGGTCAGCCCCAGCATTTT.

This clone came up once. The gene calls are TRBV6-5 and TRBJ1-2; TRBD1 is a possible D gene (6 bases). Germline V gene lookup returns CDR1 MNHEY and CDR2 SVGAGI. Trimming took off 10 bases at V and 5 bases at J, with 14 bases between the two ends. The CDR3 is 12 amino acids. The CDR3: CATMGASYGYTF. DNA of the CDR3: TGTGCCACCATGGGGGCGTCGTATGGCTACACCTTC.

The gene calls are TRBV19 and TRBJ1-5; D call uncertain. CDR3 size: 14 residues. Deletions cut 2 bases from V and 2 bases from J, with 7 bases between. The germline gives CDR1 LNHDA, CDR2 SQIVND (reference sequence). This CDR3 is CASSINRGNQPQHF. Written as DNA, the CDR3 is TGTGCCAGTAGTATAAACCGGGGCAATCAGCCCCAGCATTTT. Using reference TRBV19 and TRBJ1-5 for the parts outside the CDR3, the full variable domain is DGGITQSPKYLFRKEGQNVTLSCEQNLNHDAMYWYRQDPGQGLRLIYYSQIVNDFQKGDIAEGYSVSREKKESFPLTVTSAQKNPTAFYLCASSINRGNQPQHFGDGTRLSIL.

The sample holds one count of this clone. The gene calls are TRBV5-4 and TRBJ2-1; TRBD2 matches at 8 bases. V lost 1 base and J lost 4; bases outside the gene matches: 4. Germline CDR1 is SGHNT and CDR2 is YYREEE (reference sequence). The CDR3 runs 15 residues. CDR3 sequence reads: CASSLSGSRYNEQFF. The CDR3 DNA sequence: TGTGCCAGCAGCTTGAGCGGGAGTAGGTACAATGAGCAGTTCTTC.

The chain has TRBV19 and TRBJ1-2; D not resolved. The CDR3 loop spans 16 amino acids. Looked up from germline, CDR1 is LNHDA and CDR2 is SQIVND (reference sequence). V gave up 4 bases and J gave up 0 bases, with 15 bases separating them. The CDR3 nucleotides are TGTGCCAGTAGTACTTTAGGTGGGCCTTCTAACTATGGCTACACCTTC. This sequence encodes CASSTLGGPSNYGYTF.

The chain combines TRBV5-8 with TRBJ2-3; TRBD2 agrees at 9 bases. The CDR3 extends over 14 amino acids. V lost 5 bases, J lost 6 bases, and 7 bases stayed unmatched. Germline CDR1 is SGHTS and CDR2 is YDEGEE. The CDR3 DNA follows: TGTGCCAGCAGACTGCGGGGGGGGCGCGATACGCAGTATTTT. This sequence encodes CASRLRGGRDTQYF.

The gene calls are TRBV18 and TRBJ2-7; D ambiguous. The CDR3 runs to 16 residues. Germline-derived CDR1 and CDR2 are KGHSH and LQKENI. Trimming removed 1 base at V and 0 bases at J, with 13 bases between. Here the CDR3 DNA reads TGTGCCAGCTCACCACGGGCCAGGCAAAGCTCCTACGAGCAGTACTTC. Translating gives CASSPRARQSSYEQYF.

V is TRBV30 and J is TRBJ2-3, with 8 bases fitting TRBD2. Germline trimming cut 0 bases from V and 3 bases from J; bases unmatched to any gene: 2. CDR1 GTSNPN and CDR2 SVGIG come from the germline V gene (reference sequence). There are 14 residues in the CDR3. CDR3 sequence: CAWSVGGVTDTQYF. The DNA for the CDR3 is TGTGCCTGGAGTGTCGGGGGGGTTACAGATACGCAGTATTTT.

This chain links TRBV11-3 with TRBJ2-1; 7 bases agree with TRBD2. The germline CDR1 and CDR2 sequences are SGHNT and YENEEA. With V trimmed by 3 bases and J by 8 bases, 10 bases remained unmatched. The CDR3 is made up of 15 amino acids. CDR3 sequence: CASSFDPAGSHEQFF. CDR3 coding DNA: TGTGCCAGCAGCTTTGATCCAGCGGGGTCCCATGAGCAGTTCTTC.

The chain links TRBV6-6 to TRBJ2-1; D is possibly TRBD2 (6 bases). V gave up 7 bases and J gave up 5 bases, with 18 bases separating them. The length of the CDR3 is 15 residues. CDR1 is MNHNY and CDR2 is SVGAGI in the germline V gene (reference sequence). The CDR3 nucleotides are TGTGCCAGCAAACGGGACTCCGGCTTTAACAATGAGCAGTTCTTC. It codes for CASKRDSGFNNEQFF.

The chain uses TRBV7-9 and TRBJ2-1, with 9 nucleotides matching TRBD1. The CDR3 is made up of 16 amino acids. After removal of 5 bases from V and 3 bases from J, the junction contained 8 bases not matched to a gene. Germline lookup yields CDR1 SEHNR and CDR2 FQNEAQ (reference sequence). DNA of the CDR3: TGTGCCAGCAGCGGACTTCCGGGACAGGGCTACAATGAGCAGTTCTTC. It translates to CASSGLPGQGYNEQFF.